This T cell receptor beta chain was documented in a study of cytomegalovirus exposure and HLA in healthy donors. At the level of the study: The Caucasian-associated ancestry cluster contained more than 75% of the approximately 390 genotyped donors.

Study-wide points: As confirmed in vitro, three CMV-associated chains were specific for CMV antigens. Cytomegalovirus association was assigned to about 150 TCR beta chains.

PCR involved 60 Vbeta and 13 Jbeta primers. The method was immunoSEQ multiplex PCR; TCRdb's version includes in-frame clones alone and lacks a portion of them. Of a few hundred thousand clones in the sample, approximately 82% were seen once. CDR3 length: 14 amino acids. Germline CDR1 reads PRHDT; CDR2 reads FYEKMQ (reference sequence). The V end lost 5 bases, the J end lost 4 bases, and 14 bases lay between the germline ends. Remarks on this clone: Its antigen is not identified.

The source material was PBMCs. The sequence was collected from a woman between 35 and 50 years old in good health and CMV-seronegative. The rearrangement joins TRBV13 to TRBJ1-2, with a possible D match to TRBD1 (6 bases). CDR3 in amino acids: CASSPDGQSYGYTF. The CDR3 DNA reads TGTGCCAGCAGCCCCGACGGACAGAGCTATGGCTACACCTTC.